This T cell receptor (beta chain) was sequenced in a study of monozygotic twins with inflammatory bowel disease. Findings and limits, study-wide: T cell subtypes that differed could not be told apart.

UMIs with a 6-nucleotide sample barcode were added by template switching. Nested PCRs (about 17 and 10 cycles, two total) were applied to TCRalpha and TCRbeta cDNA. Each CDR3 protein gets one entry in TCRdb, which reprocessed the 5' RACE reads and gives no DNA. With 160,000 or so distinct CDR3 sequences in the sample, the ten largest clones hold 2.4%. The CDR3 is 14 amino acids. Notes on this clonotype: The antigen is not known.

The clonotype comes from a human donor with ulcerative colitis or Crohn's disease, or a healthy co-twin of an affected twin (not recorded which). The source material was blood. V gene TRBV12-3 or TRBV12-4 combines with J gene TRBJ1-2; there is no DNA to check the TCRdb D call of TRBD1. The CDR3 spells CASSFSQGNYGYTF.